A selection of T cell receptor beta chains follows, all from one sample in a study of sequential checkpoint blockade in melanoma. TCRdb's table, derived via immunoSEQ multiplex PCR, lists solely in-frame clones and lacks some. This repertoire shows approximately 3,600 clones, 34% found once; its top ten account for around 29%. Material: tumor tissue (inferred from file names), obtained from a patient given nivolumab and ipilimumab in sequence. These receptor sequences come from a human donor with melanoma. Both conserved end residues are part of each CDR3. The order of the fields is J gene, D gene, V gene, clone size, CDR3 protein, CDR3 DNA. D genes are given only for firm matches. Expanded clones get a size class; other rows say once, few or many, or leave the size out.

j_gene: TRBJ2-7
d_gene: TRBD2
v_gene: TRBV6-7
abundance: few
CDR3aa: CASSESGLVNF
CDR3nt: TGTGCCAGCAGTGAATCCGGACTAGTAAACTTC

j_gene: TRBJ1-5
d_gene: TRBD1
v_gene: TRBV19
abundance: -
CDR3aa: CASSITGVRNQPQHF
CDR3nt: TGTGCCAGTAGTATCACAGGGGTTAGGAATCAGCCCCAGCATTTT

j_gene: TRBJ2-1
d_gene: -
v_gene: TRBV6-8
abundance: few
CDR3aa: CAISIADNEQFF
CDR3nt: TGTGCCATCAGCATAGCGGACAATGAGCAGTTCTTC

j_gene: TRBJ1-1
d_gene: TRBD1
v_gene: TRBV28
abundance: -
CDR3aa: CASRLPRGVGGTEAFF
CDR3nt: TGTGCCAGCAGGCTTCCCAGGGGGGTTGGGGGGACTGAAGCTTTCTTT

j_gene: TRBJ2-5
d_gene: TRBD2
v_gene: TRBV5-1
abundance: -
CDR3aa: CASSFLLAEETQYF
CDR3nt: TGCGCCAGCAGCTTCCTTCTAGCGGAAGAGACCCAGTACTTC

j_gene: TRBJ2-3
d_gene: TRBD2
v_gene: TRBV11-3
abundance: few
CDR3aa: CASSPGLAGAGGTDTQYF
CDR3nt: TGTGCCAGCAGCCCGGGACTAGCGGGAGCGGGAGGCACAGATACGCAGTATTTT

j_gene: TRBJ1-1
d_gene: -
v_gene: TRBV28
abundance: few
CDR3aa: CASSLWLGTNTEAFF
CDR3nt: TGTGCCAGCAGCCTATGGTTGGGCACGAACACTGAAGCTTTCTTT

j_gene: TRBJ2-7
d_gene: TRBD2
v_gene: TRBV11-3
abundance: medium-sized
CDR3aa: CASSYSGSRYEQYF
CDR3nt: TGTGCCAGCAGCTATAGCGGGAGTCGTTACGAGCAGTACTTC

j_gene: TRBJ2-2
d_gene: -
v_gene: TRBV19
abundance: few
CDR3aa: CASSWSWNTGELFF
CDR3nt: TGTGCCAGTAGCTGGAGCTGGAACACCGGGGAGCTGTTTTTT

j_gene: TRBJ1-5
d_gene: -
v_gene: TRBV30
abundance: -
CDR3aa: CAWSDRDIFSNQPQHF
CDR3nt: TGTGCCTGGAGTGACCGGGACATATTTAGCAATCAGCCCCAGCATTTT

j_gene: TRBJ2-5
d_gene: -
v_gene: TRBV11-3
abundance: many
CDR3aa: CASSVAAVRETQYF
CDR3nt: TGTGCCAGCAGTGTAGCGGCCGTCCGGGAGACCCAGTACTTC

j_gene: TRBJ1-1
d_gene: -
v_gene: TRBV6-8
abundance: -
CDR3aa: CASTLQGEGTEAFF
CDR3nt: TGTGCCAGCACCCTACAGGGAGAAGGCACTGAAGCTTTCTTT

j_gene: TRBJ2-7
d_gene: TRBD1
v_gene: TRBV11-3
abundance: -
CDR3aa: CASSNTGGSSYEQYF
CDR3nt: TGTGCCAGCAGCAATACAGGGGGGAGCTCCTACGAGCAGTACTTC

j_gene: TRBJ2-7
d_gene: -
v_gene: TRBV18
abundance: -
CDR3aa: CASTTGPGSYEQYF
CDR3nt: TGTGCCAGCACTACCGGCCCGGGTTCCTACGAGCAGTACTTC

j_gene: TRBJ1-5
d_gene: -
v_gene: TRBV11-3
abundance: few
CDR3aa: CASSLAPGSPYQPQHF
CDR3nt: TGTGCCAGCAGCTTGGCCCCCGGGAGCCCGTATCAGCCCCAGCATTTT

j_gene: TRBJ1-1
d_gene: TRBD1
v_gene: TRBV30
abundance: -
CDR3aa: CAWSPPTGHTEAFF
CDR3nt: TGTGCCTGGAGTCCCCCGACAGGGCACACTGAAGCTTTCTTT

j_gene: TRBJ1-2
d_gene: -
v_gene: TRBV19
abundance: -
CDR3aa: CATSLDGLGGYGYTF
CDR3nt: TGTGCCACCTCTCTTGACGGCTTAGGCGGCTATGGCTACACCTTC

j_gene: TRBJ2-7
d_gene: TRBD2
v_gene: TRBV14
abundance: -
CDR3aa: CASSQGGEQYF
CDR3nt: TGTGCCAGCAGCCAGGGGGGGGAGCAGTACTTC

j_gene: TRBJ2-1
d_gene: -
v_gene: TRBV18
abundance: -
CDR3aa: CASSTGLASYNEQFF
CDR3nt: TGTGCCAGCTCAACCGGTCTAGCCTCATACAATGAGCAGTTCTTC

j_gene: TRBJ2-7
d_gene: -
v_gene: TRBV5-1
abundance: few
CDR3aa: CASSLETGSDEQYF
CDR3nt: TGCGCCAGCAGCTTGGAAACAGGGTCGGACGAGCAGTACTTC

j_gene: TRBJ1-2
d_gene: -
v_gene: TRBV15
abundance: -
CDR3aa: CATSRDTQGSYGYTF
CDR3nt: TGTGCCACCAGCAGGGACACTCAGGGGTCCTATGGCTACACCTTC

j_gene: TRBJ2-7
d_gene: -
v_gene: TRBV11-3
abundance: many
CDR3aa: CASSLSVLGGGEQYF
CDR3nt: TGTGCCAGCAGCTTATCTGTCTTGGGAGGGGGCGAGCAGTACTTC

j_gene: TRBJ1-1
d_gene: -
v_gene: TRBV23-1
abundance: medium-sized
CDR3aa: CASSPVSGTEAFF
CDR3nt: TGCGCCAGCAGCCCTGTGAGTGGCACTGAAGCTTTCTTT

j_gene: TRBJ2-1
d_gene: TRBD2
v_gene: TRBV7-6
abundance: -
CDR3aa: CASSQTSGSYNEQFF
CDR3nt: TGTGCCAGCAGCCAAACTAGCGGGAGTTACAATGAGCAGTTCTTC

j_gene: TRBJ2-1
d_gene: TRBD1
v_gene: TRBV11-3
abundance: medium-sized
CDR3aa: CASRLTTGGRDEQFF
CDR3nt: TGTGCCAGCAGACTAACGACAGGGGGAAGGGATGAGCAGTTCTTC

j_gene: TRBJ1-1
d_gene: TRBD1
v_gene: TRBV28
abundance: few
CDR3aa: CASSYRGRYTEAFF
CDR3nt: TGTGCCAGCAGTTACAGGGGAAGGTACACTGAAGCTTTCTTT

j_gene: TRBJ2-7
d_gene: -
v_gene: TRBV5-1
abundance: -
CDR3aa: CASSFQGTDPSYEQYF
CDR3nt: TGCGCCAGCAGCTTCCAAGGAACAGACCCATCATACGAGCAGTACTTC

j_gene: TRBJ2-2
d_gene: -
v_gene: TRBV6-8
abundance: -
CDR3aa: CASKESNTGELFF
CDR3nt: TGTGCCAGCAAGGAATCGAACACCGGGGAGCTGTTTTTT

j_gene: TRBJ1-3
d_gene: -
v_gene: TRBV15
abundance: few
CDR3aa: CATSRGSVLSGNTIYF
CDR3nt: TGTGCCACCAGCAGAGGTTCCGTCCTCTCTGGAAACACCATATATTTT

j_gene: TRBJ1-1
d_gene: -
v_gene: TRBV5-1
abundance: -
CDR3aa: CASSSITRDGDSSAFF
CDR3nt: TGCGCCAGCAGCTCCATAACCAGGGATGGTGATTCGTCGGCTTTCTTT

j_gene: TRBJ2-1
d_gene: TRBD2
v_gene: TRBV11-3
abundance: -
CDR3aa: CASSLGLAGGPSYNEQFF
CDR3nt: TGTGCCAGCAGCTTAGGGCTAGCGGGAGGGCCTTCCTACAATGAGCAGTTCTTC

j_gene: TRBJ1-4
d_gene: -
v_gene: TRBV6-8
abundance: large
CDR3aa: CASTDWGQATNEKLFF
CDR3nt: TGTGCCAGCACAGACTGGGGGCAAGCAACTAATGAAAAACTGTTTTTT

j_gene: TRBJ1-1
d_gene: -
v_gene: TRBV9
abundance: medium-sized
CDR3aa: CASSSTGNTEAFF
CDR3nt: TGTGCCAGCAGCTCAACAGGGAACACTGAAGCTTTCTTT

j_gene: TRBJ2-5
d_gene: -
v_gene: TRBV7-4
abundance: -
CDR3aa: CASRRDVQETQYF
CDR3nt: TGTGCCAGCAGGCGGGATGTCCAAGAGACCCAGTACTTC

j_gene: TRBJ2-1
d_gene: -
v_gene: TRBV10-2
abundance: -
CDR3aa: CASSELVGNNEQFF
CDR3nt: TGCGCCAGCAGTGAGTTAGTAGGGAACAATGAGCAGTTCTTC

j_gene: TRBJ2-3
d_gene: -
v_gene: TRBV5-1
abundance: few
CDR3aa: CASSLDRGTDTQYF
CDR3nt: TGCGCCAGCAGCTTGGACAGGGGCACAGATACGCAGTATTTT

j_gene: TRBJ2-6
d_gene: TRBD1
v_gene: TRBV11-3
abundance: -
CDR3aa: CASSRSRGSGANVLTF
CDR3nt: TGTGCCAGCAGCCGCTCCAGGGGGTCTGGGGCCAACGTCCTGACTTTC

j_gene: TRBJ2-5
d_gene: -
v_gene: TRBV11-3
abundance: -
CDR3aa: CASSFNGAQETQYF
CDR3nt: TGTGCCAGCAGCTTTAATGGTGCTCAAGAGACCCAGTACTTC

j_gene: TRBJ2-1
d_gene: TRBD2
v_gene: TRBV11-3
abundance: -
CDR3aa: CASSPLAGGWTEQFF
CDR3nt: TGTGCCAGCAGCCCTCTAGCGGGAGGATGGACTGAGCAGTTCTTC

j_gene: TRBJ2-3
d_gene: TRBD1
v_gene: TRBV11-1
abundance: many
CDR3aa: CASAQGASPDTQYF
CDR3nt: TGTGCCAGCGCTCAGGGGGCCTCCCCAGATACGCAGTATTTT

j_gene: TRBJ2-3
d_gene: -
v_gene: TRBV18
abundance: -
CDR3aa: CASSRVGADTQYF
CDR3nt: TGTGCCAGCTCACGGGTAGGCGCAGATACGCAGTATTTT

j_gene: TRBJ2-3
d_gene: TRBD2
v_gene: TRBV19
abundance: -
CDR3aa: CASSIGRGEGTDTQYF
CDR3nt: TGTGCCAGTAGTATCGGACGGGGGGAAGGGACAGATACGCAGTATTTT

j_gene: TRBJ2-1
d_gene: -
v_gene: TRBV19
abundance: -
CDR3aa: CASSIAETRINEQFF
CDR3nt: TGTGCCAGTAGTATCGCCGAGACTAGGATCAACGAGCAGTTCTTC

j_gene: TRBJ2-2
d_gene: -
v_gene: TRBV18
abundance: -
CDR3aa: CASSPLSTGGELFF
CDR3nt: TGTGCCAGCTCACCACTCTCTACGGGCGGGGAGCTGTTTTTT

j_gene: TRBJ1-2
d_gene: TRBD1
v_gene: TRBV29-1
abundance: -
CDR3aa: CSASRTGDYYGYTF
CDR3nt: TGCAGCGCTTCCCGGACAGGGGATTACTATGGCTACACCTTC

j_gene: TRBJ2-7
d_gene: -
v_gene: TRBV7-5
abundance: few
CDR3aa: CASSSDLAGGYEQYF
CDR3nt: TGTGCCAGCAGCTCCGACCTAGCGGGGGGCTACGAGCAGTACTTC

j_gene: TRBJ1-4
d_gene: -
v_gene: TRBV25-1
abundance: few
CDR3aa: CASSVFLWGAGNEKLFF
CDR3nt: TGTGCCAGCAGTGTATTCTTGTGGGGCGCGGGTAATGAAAAACTGTTTTTT

j_gene: TRBJ1-5
d_gene: -
v_gene: TRBV19
abundance: -
CDR3aa: CASSRQVAENQPQHF
CDR3nt: TGTGCCAGTAGTCGACAGGTCGCGGAAAATCAGCCCCAGCATTTT

j_gene: TRBJ2-3
d_gene: TRBD2
v_gene: TRBV10-2
abundance: few
CDR3aa: CASSDYGLAGDHSTDTQYF
CDR3nt: TGCGCCAGCAGTGATTACGGACTAGCGGGGGACCATAGCACAGATACGCAGTATTTT

j_gene: TRBJ1-5
d_gene: -
v_gene: TRBV6-8
abundance: -
CDR3aa: CASRPRRDNSNQPQHF
CDR3nt: TGTGCCAGCAGACCTAGAAGGGACAATTCCAATCAGCCCCAGCATTTT

j_gene: TRBJ1-1
d_gene: -
v_gene: TRBV19
abundance: -
CDR3aa: CASSPGRMNTEAFF
CDR3nt: TGTGCCAGTAGTCCGGGACGGATGAACACTGAAGCTTTCTTT

j_gene: TRBJ2-1
d_gene: -
v_gene: TRBV19
abundance: few
CDR3aa: CASSPTTSYNEQFF
CDR3nt: TGTGCCAGTAGTCCGACTACCTCCTACAATGAGCAGTTCTTC

j_gene: TRBJ2-2
d_gene: TRBD2
v_gene: TRBV28
abundance: medium-sized
CDR3aa: CASSLGLAGVAGELFF
CDR3nt: TGTGCCAGCAGTCTGGGACTAGCGGGAGTCGCCGGGGAGCTGTTTTTT

j_gene: TRBJ1-1
d_gene: -
v_gene: TRBV18
abundance: few
CDR3aa: CASSPAGKDTEAFF
CDR3nt: TGTGCCAGCTCACCAGCAGGGAAGGACACTGAAGCTTTCTTT

j_gene: TRBJ2-3
d_gene: TRBD2
v_gene: TRBV6-8
abundance: -
CDR3aa: CASSSWWAGGEDTQYF
CDR3nt: TGTGCCAGCAGTTCATGGTGGGCGGGAGGAGAAGATACGCAGTATTTT

j_gene: TRBJ2-7
d_gene: -
v_gene: TRBV6-8
abundance: -
CDR3aa: CASSYSTGEGSEQYF
CDR3nt: TGTGCCAGCAGTTACTCGACAGGGGAGGGCTCCGAGCAGTACTTC

j_gene: TRBJ2-2
d_gene: -
v_gene: TRBV23-1
abundance: -
CDR3aa: CASSPDPPGELFF
CDR3nt: TGCGCCAGCAGCCCCGACCCTCCCGGGGAGCTGTTTTTT